The 12 T cell receptor beta chains reported below all come from one sample, sequenced in a study of T cell responses to AZD1222 COVID-19 vaccine. Data came from immunoSEQ multiplex PCR; TCRdb stores just in-frame clones and leaves some out. The table includes 180,000 or so clones, about 91% detected once. This specimen consisted of peripheral blood, obtained 28 days after the second AZD1222 dose. The origin of the receptors is an adult who received the AZD1222 COVID-19 vaccine.

Written as DNA, the CDR3 is TGTGCCAGCAACCCGACGGATAGCAATCAGCCCCAGCATTTT. Its protein product is CASNPTDSNQPQHF. The V and J genes are TRBV7-2 and TRBJ1-5; D is unclear. V shed 7 bases and J shed 0 bases, with 10 bases lying between them. This CDR3 spans 14 amino acids. From germline, CDR1 is SGHTA and CDR2 FQGNSA.

The genes are TRBV27 and TRBJ2-5; D unclear. This CDR3 has 14 residues. The germline V gene has CDR1 MNHEY and CDR2 SMNVEV (reference sequence). Deletions cut 1 base from V and 5 bases from J, with 11 bases between. The CDR3 nucleotides are TGTGCCAGCAGTTTATGGCCATTAGGGGAGACCCAGTACTTC. It yields the protein CASSLWPLGETQYF.

The chain has TRBV7-9 and TRBJ1-4, with D possibly being TRBD1 (6 bases). The germline V gene encodes CDR1 SEHNR and CDR2 FQNEAQ (reference sequence). This CDR3 has 15 amino acids. The V gene lost 5 bases and the J gene lost 1 base, with 11 bases spanning the gap. CDR3 coding DNA: TGTGCCAGCAGCCGTTCGACAGGAACTAATGAAAAACTGTTTTTT. This sequence encodes CASSRSTGTNEKLFF.

The J gene is TRBJ2-2, the V gene TRBV7-6; 11 bases fit TRBD1. Trimming at V came to 5 bases and at J to 7 bases, leaving 9 bases not matched to a gene. CDR3 length: 16 residues. Per germline, CDR1 SGHVS and CDR2 FNYEAQ. CDR3 sequence (DNA): TGTGCCAGCAGCAAGGACAGGGGGCTAGTGGGCGGGGAGCTGTTTTTT. Translating it yields CASSKDRGLVGGELFF.

This clone was seen only a few times. The gene calls are TRBV3-1 (or the pseudogene TRBV3-2) and TRBJ2-7; 10 positions agree with TRBD2. Germline V gives CDR1 LGHDT, CDR2 YNNKEL (reference sequence). The J segment lost 3 bases and the V segment lost 5 bases, leaving 4 bases of the junction unmatched. This CDR3 has 14 amino acids. The CDR3 nucleotides read TGTGCCAGCAGCACGAGGACTAGCGGCTACGAGCAGTACTTC. Translating gives CASSTRTSGYEQYF.

This chain joins TRBV27 and TRBJ1-2; D is uncertain. The CDR3 length is 13 residues. The V end was cut by 4 bases, the J end by 5 bases, with 11 bases between. Germline V gives CDR1 MNHEY, CDR2 SMNVEV (reference sequence). CDR3 region: CASSSPAGYGYTF. Written as DNA, the CDR3 is TGTGCCAGCAGTTCCCCCGCGGGGTATGGCTACACCTTC.

The V gene is TRBV6-6, the J gene TRBJ1-4; D unclear. CDR1 and CDR2 from the germline V gene are MNHNY and SVGAGI (reference sequence). This CDR3 spans 14 amino acids. V shed 1 base and J shed 2 bases, with 5 bases lying between them. CDR3 nucleotides: TGTGCCAGCAGTTACTTGGGGACTAATGAAAAACTGTTTTTT. Residues: CASSYLGTNEKLFF.

This chain connects TRBV7-9 to TRBJ2-2; 7 nucleotides align to TRBD1. CDR1 SEHNR and CDR2 FQNEAQ come from the germline V gene (reference sequence). Trimming removed 5 bases from V and 0 bases from J; junction bases left unmatched: 3. The CDR3 is 15 amino acids. The CDR3 region has the DNA TGTGCCAGCAGCCGGGACAGAGCGAACACCGGGGAGCTGTTTTTT. This codes for CASSRDRANTGELFF.

The CDR3 sequence: CASSEENTEAFF. CDR3 nucleotides: TGCGCCAGCAGTGAGGAGAACACTGAAGCTTTCTTT. The chain has TRBV10-1 and TRBJ1-1, with unresolved D. Trimming removed 2 bases at V and 1 base at J, with 2 bases between. Germline V gives CDR1 WNHNN, CDR2 SYGVQD (reference sequence). CDR3 length equals 12 residues.

The chain combines TRBV27 with TRBJ1-2; 9 bases are shared with TRBD1. V trimming: 6 bases; J trimming: 3 bases; junction bases outside the gene matches: 14. Per germline, CDR1 MNHEY and CDR2 SMNVEV (reference sequence). The CDR3 covers 17 residues. This CDR3 reads CASRTVGQGRGDYGYTF. CDR3 DNA sequence: TGTGCCAGCAGGACAGTTGGACAGGGGAGAGGGGACTATGGCTACACCTTC.

The rearrangement links TRBV5-1 to TRBJ2-7; 10 bases align to TRBD2. Looked up from germline, CDR1 is SGHRS and CDR2 is YFSETQ. V was pared by 2 bases and J by 1 base, with 6 bases of the junction left unmatched. This CDR3 has 16 residues. The CDR3 sequence is CASSLRGLAISYEQYF. In DNA, the CDR3 is TGCGCCAGCAGCTTAAGGGGACTAGCGATTTCCTACGAGCAGTACTTC. Full variable domain (rest looked up from reference TRBV5-1 and TRBJ2-7): KAGVTQTPRYLIKTRGQQVTLSCSPISGHRSVSWYQQTPGQGLQFLFEYFSETQRNKGNFPGRFSGRQFSNSRSEMNVSTLELGDSALYLCASSLRGLAISYEQYFGPGTRLTVT.

V is TRBV3-1 (or the pseudogene TRBV3-2) and J is TRBJ1-1; D is unclear. This CDR3 contains 14 residues. Between the trimmed V and J ends, which lost 6 bases and 3 bases, there was a span of 14 bases. Germline CDR1 is LGHDT and CDR2 is YNNKEL (reference sequence). CDR3 loop: CASSKTLMDTEAFF. The CDR3 bases are TGTGCCAGCAGTAAGACACTGATGGACACTGAAGCTTTCTTT.